This T cell receptor beta chain stems from a study of shared clonotypes between healthy human individuals. Study in general: Each donor's CD4 naive and CD4 memory cells filled three plates apiece, CD8 naive two, and CD8 memory one. Points from the study as a whole: A reduction in generation probabilities was seen for non-shared clonotypes relative to those shared by all four donors. Large sequencing depth failed to make sorted-subset sequencing complete, rarefaction showed.

Under the authors' procedure: As immunoSEQ supplied junction-only sequences (without quality scores), filtering differed. Method: immunoSEQ multiplex PCR; TCRdb's copy keeps in-frame clones and lacks some. The DNA gave D and trimming, while V, J and clone size come from that table. The top ten hold around 1.7% of the sample, which has about 2.1 million clones, around 95% seen once. CD45RO-negative, CCR7-positively selected cells formed the naive CD8 fraction, excluding terminally differentiated effector memory CD45RA+ cells. V lost 0 bases to trimming and J lost 5 bases, with 11 bases between them. Germline V gene sequence: CDR1 MNHEY, CDR2 SVGAGI. The CDR3 length is 15 residues. Details on this clone: Its antigen is still unknown.

The specimen sequenced was naive CD8+ T cells from PBMCs. This chain connects TRBV6-5 to TRBJ1-5; no clear D. The sequence came from a man aged 18 to 29 in good health. Some clones in this sample may be carry-over from other donors' samples. The DNA of the CDR3 is TGTGCCAGCAGTTACTCGAGGGCGGCAGATCAGCCCCAGCATTTT. It yields the protein CASSYSRAADQPQHF.